This T cell receptor beta chain was retrieved from a study of Graves' ophthalmopathy and Graves' hyperthyroidism. As the starting material, approximately 10 ml of fresh peripheral blood yielded the PBMCs. CDR3 regions of TCR beta were amplified from RNA transcripts. An initial RT-PCR round employing HTBI primers preceded a second-round multiplex PCR. MiXCR was run by TCRdb on the multiplex PCR reads, yielding one entry per CDR3 protein. Altogether about 620,000 distinct CDR3 sequences are present, about a fifth being singletons, with the ten largest covering approximately 7.7%. Germline CDR1 MDHEN, CDR2 SYDVKM. V was pared by 6 bases and J by 8 bases, with 25 bases between. The CDR3 spans 16 residues.

The sequenced sample was peripheral blood. This chain connects TRBV28 to TRBJ1-2; D may be TRBD1 (5 bases). The clonotype comes from a woman between 18 and 29 years old with stable Graves' hyperthyroidism. Some clones in this sample may be carry-over from other donors' samples. The CDR3 loop reads CASRRSFRQVGRGYTF. The DNA of the CDR3 is TGTGCCAGCAGGAGGTCGTTTCGGCAGGTGGGGCGGGGCTACACCTTC.